Sequencing of this T cell receptor beta chain was carried out in a study of T-cell memory formation after mild COVID-19. Looking at the study overall: TCR clustering was largely donor specific. Study-level points and caveats: Day 15 to 85 contracting clones showed balanced CD4/CD8; day 15 to 37 expanders favored CD4+.

TCRdb analysed the 5' RACE reads with MiXCR anew, one entry per CDR3 protein. The repertoire consists of some 130,000 distinct CDR3 sequences, with approximately 15% occurring once and the leading ten covering approximately 13%. About this clonotype: Its antigen remains unknown.

Trimming took off 4 bases at V and 4 bases at J, with 10 bases between the two ends. The CDR3 has 13 amino acids. The sample taken for sequencing was PBMCs or a T cell subset sorted from them (not recorded which). The TCR sequence derives from an adult woman who had mild COVID-19 (a few samples of this study predate the infection). Cell type and time point are not known. The V call is TRBV12-3 or TRBV12-4, the J call TRBJ2-5; tentative D call: TRBD2 (5 bases). CDR3: CASSSGNSETQYF. CDR3 coding DNA: TGTGCCAGCAGTTCCGGGAATTCAGAGACCCAGTACTTC.